Listed below are T cell receptor beta chains from one sample, sequenced in a study of cytomegalovirus exposure and HLA in healthy donors. Libraries were prepared by immunoSEQ multiplex PCR; TCRdb keeps only in-frame clonotypes and omits some of them. The sample has roughly 150,000 clones, around 73% seen once; the top ten hold about 5%. Sequencing was done on a sample of PBMCs. These receptors all come from a woman aged 18-29 years in good health and CMV-seropositive. Each CDR3 is given without its conserved first and last residue. Fields, in order: V gene, J gene, CDR3 protein.

v_gene: TRBV19
j_gene: TRBJ1-2
CDR3aa: ASSISTGGIYGYT

v_gene: TRBV14
j_gene: TRBJ2-1
CDR3aa: ASSHRLANEQF

v_gene: TRBV9
j_gene: TRBJ2-2
CDR3aa: ASSDRDTGELF

v_gene: TRBV5-1
j_gene: TRBJ2-7
CDR3aa: ASSLAGGPYEQY

v_gene: TRBV10-2
j_gene: TRBJ2-3
CDR3aa: ASSEWRLSHATQY

v_gene: TRBV4-1
j_gene: TRBJ2-3
CDR3aa: ASSQKRGVTDTQY

v_gene: TRBV5-6
j_gene: TRBJ2-7
CDR3aa: ASSGPTEQY

v_gene: TRBV6-6
j_gene: TRBJ2-7
CDR3aa: ASRGPGQTYEQY

v_gene: TRBV12-5
j_gene: TRBJ2-2
CDR3aa: ASGLVGSGSNTGELF

v_gene: TRBV14
j_gene: TRBJ2-1
CDR3aa: ASSQVLGISYNEQF

v_gene: TRBV11-3
j_gene: TRBJ2-1
CDR3aa: ASSLAKGRKF

v_gene: TRBV6-5
j_gene: TRBJ1-1
CDR3aa: ASSRDRVIRGEAF

v_gene: TRBV5-1
j_gene: TRBJ1-5
CDR3aa: ASSLGEGGNQPQH

v_gene: TRBV9
j_gene: TRBJ2-7
CDR3aa: ASSVGAGSYEQY

v_gene: TRBV5-5
j_gene: TRBJ1-5
CDR3aa: ASSLSRTGHNQPQH

v_gene: TRBV5-1
j_gene: TRBJ1-1
CDR3aa: ASSLTGAGNTEAF

v_gene: TRBV4-2
j_gene: TRBJ2-7
CDR3aa: ASSPLSGGRYEQY

v_gene: TRBV7-2
j_gene: TRBJ2-1
CDR3aa: ASSSAGAAYNEQF

v_gene: TRBV4-3
j_gene: TRBJ2-2
CDR3aa: ASSQGQGWELF

v_gene: TRBV7-8
j_gene: TRBJ2-1
CDR3aa: ASSLVRLADYNEQF

v_gene: TRBV6-6
j_gene: TRBJ1-2
CDR3aa: ASSSPGQGVGGYT

v_gene: TRBV4-2
j_gene: TRBJ2-6
CDR3aa: ASSLGGSGANVLT

v_gene: TRBV5-6
j_gene: TRBJ2-7
CDR3aa: ASSLEAGGYEQY

v_gene: TRBV18
j_gene: TRBJ2-7
CDR3aa: ASSPTDRIYEQY

v_gene: TRBV25-1
j_gene: TRBJ2-2
CDR3aa: ASSVPGLVGELF

v_gene: TRBV30
j_gene: TRBJ1-6
CDR3aa: AWSPGQDNSPLH

v_gene: TRBV27
j_gene: TRBJ2-7
CDR3aa: ASGIAGGPYEQY

v_gene: TRBV18
j_gene: TRBJ1-3
CDR3aa: ASSFLGTVGFKPGNTIY

v_gene: TRBV6-1
j_gene: TRBJ2-7
CDR3aa: ASSPGQGGVYEQY

v_gene: TRBV7-3
j_gene: TRBJ2-5
CDR3aa: ASSLTSGGQETQY

v_gene: TRBV11-2
j_gene: TRBJ2-2
CDR3aa: ASSYGQEVGELF

v_gene: TRBV9
j_gene: TRBJ2-1
CDR3aa: ASSVEGDFYGGSSYNEQF

v_gene: TRBV7-9
j_gene: TRBJ2-3
CDR3aa: ASCVTSTDTQY

v_gene: TRBV28
j_gene: TRBJ2-3
CDR3aa: ASSPDGLGTDTQY

v_gene: TRBV10-2
j_gene: TRBJ2-7
CDR3aa: ASSGTGPRSYEQY

v_gene: TRBV27
j_gene: TRBJ2-2
CDR3aa: ASRQGAPGAYTGELF

v_gene: TRBV7-2
j_gene: TRBJ2-7
CDR3aa: ASSLLSQAHYEQY

v_gene: TRBV6-6
j_gene: TRBJ1-6
CDR3aa: ASSYSLTYNSPLH

v_gene: TRBV13
j_gene: TRBJ2-1
CDR3aa: ASSSGSGEQF

v_gene: TRBV7-2
j_gene: TRBJ1-4
CDR3aa: ASSPGTANNEKLF

v_gene: TRBV9
j_gene: TRBJ2-3
CDR3aa: ASSVEAGTDTQY

v_gene: TRBV7-2
j_gene: TRBJ2-7
CDR3aa: ASSPLTGEYYEQY

v_gene: TRBV9
j_gene: TRBJ1-3
CDR3aa: ASSARDSSGNTIY

v_gene: TRBV9
j_gene: TRBJ1-4
CDR3aa: ASSNAGTGYEKLF

v_gene: TRBV6-5
j_gene: TRBJ1-1
CDR3aa: ASSYSSSGNTEAF

v_gene: TRBV6-1
j_gene: TRBJ1-1
CDR3aa: ASRSDSNTEAF

v_gene: TRBV5-4
j_gene: TRBJ2-7
CDR3aa: ASSLVAHPGGEQY

v_gene: TRBV9
j_gene: TRBJ2-3
CDR3aa: ASSVYRGDTQY

v_gene: TRBV6-5
j_gene: TRBJ1-5
CDR3aa: ASRNRVAQPQH

v_gene: TRBV25-1
j_gene: TRBJ2-5
CDR3aa: ASSEPPSGGAETQY

v_gene: TRBV5-1
j_gene: TRBJ2-7
CDR3aa: ASSRDYEQY

v_gene: TRBV19
j_gene: TRBJ2-7
CDR3aa: ASSMSLAGIEQY

v_gene: TRBV2
j_gene: TRBJ2-7
CDR3aa: ASKPTDSPYEQY